The T cell receptor beta chain under discussion was sequenced for a study of a mutant IDH1 vaccine in newly diagnosed glioma. Assay used: immunoSEQ multiplex PCR; TCRdb lists only in-frame clones, some missing. The sample has 45,000 to 50,000 clones, 70% to 90% seen once; the top ten hold more than 5.5%. The ends were cut back, 3 bases at V and 8 bases at J, with 7 bases in the middle. Germline CDR1 is MNHNS and CDR2 is SASEGT. The CDR3 runs 12 residues. Documented time point: week 35, safety follow-up. A 20-mer mutant IDH1 peptide at 300 ug was injected subcutaneously with topical imiquimod. A word on this clone: The antigen remains unidentified.

This chain joins TRBV6-1 and TRBJ1-4; D is uncertain. The receptor was isolated from a middle-aged woman with glioma. This material consisted of PBMCs, taken from a glioma patient whose treatment included an IDH1 peptide vaccine. CDR3 loop: CASSDPVEKLFF. DNA of the CDR3: TGTGCCAGCAGTGATCCCGTAGAAAAACTGTTTTTT.